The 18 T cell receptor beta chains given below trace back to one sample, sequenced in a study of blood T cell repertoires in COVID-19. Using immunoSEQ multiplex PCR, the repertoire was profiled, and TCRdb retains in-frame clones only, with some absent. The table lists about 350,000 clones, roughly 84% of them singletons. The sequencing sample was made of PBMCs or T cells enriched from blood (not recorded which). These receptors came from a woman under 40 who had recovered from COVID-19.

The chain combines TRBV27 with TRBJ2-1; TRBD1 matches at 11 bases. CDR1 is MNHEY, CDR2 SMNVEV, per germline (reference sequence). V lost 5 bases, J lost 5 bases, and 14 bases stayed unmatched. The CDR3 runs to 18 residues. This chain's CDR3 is CASSPRDRGFALNNEQFF. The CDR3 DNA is TGTGCCAGCAGTCCTAGGGACAGGGGGTTTGCCCTAAACAATGAGCAGTTCTTC.

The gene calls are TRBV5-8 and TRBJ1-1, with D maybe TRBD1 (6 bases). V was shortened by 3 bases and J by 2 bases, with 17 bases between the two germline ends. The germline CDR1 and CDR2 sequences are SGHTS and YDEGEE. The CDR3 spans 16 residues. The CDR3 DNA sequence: TGTGCCAGCAGCTCAGGGGCCCGATCCGGCAACACTGAAGCTTTCTTT. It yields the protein CASSSGARSGNTEAFF.

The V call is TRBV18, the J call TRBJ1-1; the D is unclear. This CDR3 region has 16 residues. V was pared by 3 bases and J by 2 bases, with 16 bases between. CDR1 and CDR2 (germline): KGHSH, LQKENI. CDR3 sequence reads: CASSPPSSRGNTEAFF. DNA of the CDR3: TGTGCCAGCTCACCCCCCTCCAGCAGAGGCAACACTGAAGCTTTCTTT.

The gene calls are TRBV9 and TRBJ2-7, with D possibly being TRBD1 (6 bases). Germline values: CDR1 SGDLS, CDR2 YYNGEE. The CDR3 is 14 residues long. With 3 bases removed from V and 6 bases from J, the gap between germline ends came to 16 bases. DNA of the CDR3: TGTGCCAGCAGCGACGCGCAACAGGGTACCGAGCAGTACTTC. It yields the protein CASSDAQQGTEQYF.

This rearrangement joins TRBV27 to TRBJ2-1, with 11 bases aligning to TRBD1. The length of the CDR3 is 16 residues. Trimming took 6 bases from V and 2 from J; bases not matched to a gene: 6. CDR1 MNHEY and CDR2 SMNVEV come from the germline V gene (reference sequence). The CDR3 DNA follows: TGTGCCAGCAGGAGGCGGGGACAGGGGGCCTACAATGAGCAGTTCTTC. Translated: CASRRRGQGAYNEQFF.

The CDR3 is CASSSQGPYEQYF. CDR3 nucleotide sequence: TGTGCCAGCAGTTCACAGGGACCCTACGAGCAGTACTTC. This sequence joins TRBV28 and TRBJ2-7, with a possible D match to TRBD1 (6 bases). In germline, CDR1 is MDHEN, CDR2 SYDVKM. CDR3 size: 13 residues. Trimming cost V 4 bases and J 2 bases, with 9 bases left between them.

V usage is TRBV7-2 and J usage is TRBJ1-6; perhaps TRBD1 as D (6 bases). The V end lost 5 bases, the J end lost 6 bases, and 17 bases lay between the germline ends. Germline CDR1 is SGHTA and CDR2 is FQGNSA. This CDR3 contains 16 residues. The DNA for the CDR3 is TGTGCCAGCAGCCCTTCCCCAGGGGCGCGTAATTCACCCCTCCACTTT. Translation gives CASSPSPGARNSPLHF.

CDR3 DNA: TGTGCCACCCGGGGACAGCCCTATCAGCCCCAGCATTTT. This translates into CATRGQPYQPQHF. The chain has TRBV19 and TRBJ1-5, with 7 bases identical to TRBD1. The CDR3 totals 13 residues. The V gene's germline CDR1 is LNHDA and CDR2 SQIVND (reference sequence). V shed 10 bases and J 5 bases; nucleotides not matched to a gene: 8. Supplemented by reference TRBV19 and TRBJ1-5, the full variable domain reads DGGITQSPKYLFRKEGQNVTLSCEQNLNHDAMYWYRQDPGQGLRLIYYSQIVNDFQKGDIAEGYSVSREKKESFPLTVTSAQKNPTAFYLCATRGQPYQPQHFGDGTRLSIL.

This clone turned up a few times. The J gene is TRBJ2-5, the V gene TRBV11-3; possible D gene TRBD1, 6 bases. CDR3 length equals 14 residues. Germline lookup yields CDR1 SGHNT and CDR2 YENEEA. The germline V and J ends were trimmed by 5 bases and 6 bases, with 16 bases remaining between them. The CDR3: CASSPNAGDQTQYF. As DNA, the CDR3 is TGTGCCAGCAGCCCAAACGCAGGGGATCAGACCCAGTACTTC.

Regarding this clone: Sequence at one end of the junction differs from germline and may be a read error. CDR3 bases: TGTGCCAGCAGCCCTGGGGACAGGACGGAAGGCATCTCCTTC. It specifies CASSPGDRTEGISF. The chain recombines TRBV7-2 with TRBJ1-2, with TRBD1 identical over 8 bases. The CDR3 length is 14 residues. Germline V gene data show CDR1 as SGHTA and CDR2 as FQGNSA.

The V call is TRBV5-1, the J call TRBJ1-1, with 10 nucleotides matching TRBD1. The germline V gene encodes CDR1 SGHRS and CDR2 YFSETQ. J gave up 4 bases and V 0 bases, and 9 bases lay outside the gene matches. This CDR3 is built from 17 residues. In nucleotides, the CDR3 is TGCGCCAGCAGCTTGGGACAGGGGGCGCAGCTGTTCACTGAAGCTTTCTTT. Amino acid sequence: CASSLGQGAQLFTEAFF. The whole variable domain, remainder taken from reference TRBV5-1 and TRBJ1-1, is KAGVTQTPRYLIKTRGQQVTLSCSPISGHRSVSWYQQTPGQGLQFLFEYFSETQRNKGNFPGRFSGRQFSNSRSEMNVSTLELGDSALYLCASSLGQGAQLFTEAFFGQGTRLTVV.

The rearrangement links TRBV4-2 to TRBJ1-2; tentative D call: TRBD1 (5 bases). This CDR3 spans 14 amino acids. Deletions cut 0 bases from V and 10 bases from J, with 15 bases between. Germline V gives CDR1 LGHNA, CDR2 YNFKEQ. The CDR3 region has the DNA TGTGCCAGCAGCCAAGATGCAGGGATTGGGTCCTACACCTTC. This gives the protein CASSQDAGIGSYTF.

The CDR3 DNA sequence: TGTGCCAGCAGCTTGGGTAGGGGCTGGGGCTACACCTTC. Its translation: CASSLGRGWGYTF. The chain has TRBV5-6 and TRBJ1-2, with D maybe TRBD1 (5 bases). With 0 bases removed from V and 8 bases from J, the gap between germline ends came to 11 bases. This CDR3 is 13 amino acids long. The germline V gene encodes CDR1 SGHDT and CDR2 YYEEEE.

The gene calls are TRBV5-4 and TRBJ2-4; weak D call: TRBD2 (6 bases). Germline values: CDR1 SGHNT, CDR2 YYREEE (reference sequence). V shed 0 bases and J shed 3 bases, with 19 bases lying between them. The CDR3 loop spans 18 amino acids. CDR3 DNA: TGTGCCAGCAGCTTGGCCCCGGGGGTGGGGATCGACAAAAACATTCAGTACTTC. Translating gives CASSLAPGVGIDKNIQYF.

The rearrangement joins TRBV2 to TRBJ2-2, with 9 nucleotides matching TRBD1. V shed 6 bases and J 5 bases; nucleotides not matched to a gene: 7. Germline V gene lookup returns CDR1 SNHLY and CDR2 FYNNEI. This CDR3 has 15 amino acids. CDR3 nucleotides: TGTGCCAGCAGCCCCGGACAGGGGCATACCGGGGAGCTGTTTTTT. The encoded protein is CASSPGQGHTGELFF.

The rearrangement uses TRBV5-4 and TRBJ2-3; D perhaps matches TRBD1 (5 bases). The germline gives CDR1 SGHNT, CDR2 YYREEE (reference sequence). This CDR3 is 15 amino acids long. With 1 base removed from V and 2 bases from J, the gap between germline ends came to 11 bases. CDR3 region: CASSLFRDSTDTQYF. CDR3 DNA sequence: TGTGCCAGCAGCTTGTTCAGGGATTCCACAGATACGCAGTATTTT.

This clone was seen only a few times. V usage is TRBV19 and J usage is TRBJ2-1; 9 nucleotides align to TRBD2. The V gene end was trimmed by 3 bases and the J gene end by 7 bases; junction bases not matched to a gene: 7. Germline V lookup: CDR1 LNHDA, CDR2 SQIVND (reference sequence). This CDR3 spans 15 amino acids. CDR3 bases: TGTGCCAGTAGTATTTTAGGCGGGGGGGTAAATGAGCAGTTCTTC. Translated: CASSILGGGVNEQFF.

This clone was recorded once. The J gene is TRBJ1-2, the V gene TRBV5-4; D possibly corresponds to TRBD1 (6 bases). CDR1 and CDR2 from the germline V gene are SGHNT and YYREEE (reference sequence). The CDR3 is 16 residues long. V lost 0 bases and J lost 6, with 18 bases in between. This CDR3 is CASSLGVDRRSHGYTF. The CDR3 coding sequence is TGTGCCAGCAGCTTGGGGGTCGACAGGAGGTCCCATGGCTACACCTTC.